This TCR beta chain is from a study of early T cells in non-severe SARS-CoV-2 infection. Study as a whole: Sequencing was performed on bulk RNA from unsorted whole blood, leaving chains unpaired. Study-wide points: In VDJdb matching, anti-spike CD8 responses were favored while private and CD4 specificities went missing.

This clonotype was seen ten or more times. Its target is unknown. As part of library construction, unique molecular identifiers were attached to individual cDNA molecules. TCRdb re-derived calls from the 5' RACE reads in MiXCR, one entry per CDR3 protein. In the table there are around 50,000 distinct CDR3 sequences, roughly 6.8% of which are singletons. The sequencing sample was made of whole blood. This TCR derives from an adult who was a healthcare worker with PCR-confirmed SARS-CoV-2 infection or an uninfected control (not recorded which).

CDR3 amino acids: CASSPRTRGQETQYF. CDR3 nucleotide sequence: TGTGCCAGCAGCCCTCGTACAAGGGGCCAAGAGACCCAGTACTTC. The chain uses TRBV6-6 and TRBJ2-5; perhaps TRBD1 as D (5 bases). The CDR3 has 15 amino acids. The V gene lost 6 bases and the J gene lost 1 base, with 15 bases spanning the gap. Germline CDR1 is MNHNY and CDR2 is SVGAGI (reference sequence).